Here is one TCR beta chain with its context. The antigen is undetermined. In germline, CDR1 is LGHNA, CDR2 YNFKEQ. CDR3 length: 15 residues. V was clipped by 0 bases and J by 0 bases; unmatched bases: 2. The source of the sample is a study of T cells in Graves' hyperthyroidism and ophthalmopathy. About the study: Peripheral blood samples were taken at initial diagnosis, prior to any treatment. Broader study findings: From stable hyperthyroidism, ophthalmopathy was set apart by a 13 V-J model.

The source material, RNA transcripts, was used to amplify TCR beta CDR3 regions. An initial round of RT-PCR targeting the TCR CDR3 relied on the HTBI primer set. TCRdb passed the multiplex PCR reads through MiXCR, listing each CDR3 protein once. The data contain 300,000 to 450,000 distinct CDR3 sequences, roughly 25% of them singletons. The clonotype was recovered from a man aged 45 to 65 with Graves' hyperthyroidism. The sequenced material came from blood. V gene TRBV4-2 combines with J gene TRBJ2-7, with 7 bases that match TRBD2. CDR3 in amino acids: CASSQEERDSYEQYF. The CDR3 DNA sequence: TGTGCCAGCAGCCAAGAAGAGCGGGACTCCTACGAGCAGTACTTC.